This is a list of T cell receptor beta chains from one sample in a study of OX40 agonist ivuxolimab in advanced cancers. Only in-frame clones appear in the TCRdb table, and some are missing; sequencing was by immunoSEQ multiplex PCR. The table shows about 77,000 clones, with more than 90% occurring only once. The starting material was CD4+ or CD8+ T cells sorted from blood, obtained in a trial of the OX40 agonist ivuxolimab. The receptors were gathered from an adult with an advanced solid tumor such as melanoma, head and neck, liver or kidney cancer. CDR3s include the opening cysteine and the closing phenylalanine or tryptophan. The D gene is left open where the match is weak. For some rows the clone size is stated as once, few or many, or as a class when expanded; others skip it.

TRBV28	TRBJ2-7	few	NA	TGTGCCAGCAAGCAGGTAAACAGCGAGCAGTACTTC	CASKQVNSEQYF
TRBV10-2	TRBJ1-5	NA	TRBD1	TGCGCCAGCAGTAGACAGGGATCCCCGCCCCAGCATTTT	CASSRQGSPPQHF
TRBV28	TRBJ2-5	NA	TRBD1	TGTGCCAGCAGACCTCCTCAACAGGGGAAATTTGAGACCCAGTACTTC	CASRPPQQGKFETQYF
TRBV6-6	TRBJ1-1	few	NA	TGTGCCAGCAGTTACAGGAACACTGAAGCTTTCTTT	CASSYRNTEAFF
TRBV19	TRBJ2-4	NA	TRBD2	TGTGCCAGTAGTATTTCGGCTGGACTAGCGGGAGCCAAAAACATTCAGTACTTC	CASSISAGLAGAKNIQYF
TRBV18	TRBJ2-7	NA	TRBD1	TGTGCCAGCTCGCGGGACAGGGGAGTTTTGGGCGAGCAGTACTTC	CASSRDRGVLGEQYF
TRBV21-1	TRBJ2-7	NA	NA	TGTGCCAGCAGCAAAGAGGGACTAGCGGGATCCTACGAGCAGTACTTC	CASSKEGLAGSYEQYF
TRBV19	TRBJ1-2	NA	NA	TGTGCCAGTAGTCCCTCCCCGGGACAACCAACCTGGGGCTATGGCTACACCTTC	CASSPSPGQPTWGYGYTF
TRBV5-6	TRBJ2-3	NA	TRBD2	TGTGCCAGCAGCCTAACCCTGCAAGCGGGAGCGGGAGATACGCAGTATTTT	CASSLTLQAGAGDTQYF
TRBV28	TRBJ2-7	NA	NA	TGTGCCAGCAGTTTATCAGAGAGCGAGCAGTACTTC	CASSLSESEQYF